Included here is one T cell receptor beta chain sequence, with context. This sample stems from a study of blood T cell repertoires in COVID-19. Original processing methods: Estimation of nucleated cell counts relied on the amplification of reference gene primers. Clones were sequenced by immunoSEQ multiplex PCR, and TCRdb holds only the in-frame ones, with some missing. V, J and clone size reflect that table, while D and trimming were determined from the DNA. The table lists nearly 350,000 clones, about 90% of them singletons. The CDR3 runs to 15 residues. With 2 bases removed from V and 9 bases from J, the gap between germline ends came to 20 bases. CDR1 WSHSY and CDR2 SAAADI come from the germline V gene.

The sample was peripheral blood. The origin of this receptor is a woman in her seventies with COVID-19, enrolled during active disease. V usage is TRBV10-2 and J usage is TRBJ2-7, with D possibly being TRBD2 (6 bases). This CDR3 is CASSETFPGTQGQYF. The CDR3 DNA reads TGCGCCAGCAGTGAGACCTTCCCCGGGACTCAAGGGCAGTACTTC.